This T cell receptor beta chain comes out of a study of blood T cell repertoires in COVID-19. In the original workflow: Estimation of nucleated cell counts relied on the amplification of reference gene primers. TCRdb's table, derived via immunoSEQ multiplex PCR, lists solely in-frame clones and lacks some. V, J and clone size were drawn from that table, and D and trimming were deduced from the DNA. The sample consists of 65,000 to 100,000 clones, roughly four fifths of them appearing once. The CDR3 loop spans 16 amino acids. Between the trimmed V and J ends, which lost 5 bases and 2 bases, there was a span of 16 bases. Germline V lookup: CDR1 SGHVS, CDR2 FQNEAQ.

The chain joins TRBV7-8 to TRBJ1-5; TRBD1 is a possible D gene (5 bases). The source is a human donor in a cohort sampled during active COVID-19. Sequencing used peripheral blood. CDR3: CASSALSRAGNQPQHF. CDR3 DNA sequence: TGTGCCAGCAGCGCCCTCAGCAGGGCTGGCAATCAGCCCCAGCATTTT.